Each of the 25 T cell receptor beta chains below was sequenced from the same sample in a study of blood T cell repertoires in COVID-19. This table comes from immunoSEQ multiplex PCR, and its TCRdb copy is limited to in-frame clones, with some not included. The repertoire holds 76,000 or so clones, with 80% to 90% as singletons. Sample: peripheral blood. These receptors all stem from an elderly man in a cohort sampled during active COVID-19.

This clone occurred a few times. This chain joins TRBV4-1 and TRBJ2-7, with 8 bases identical to TRBD1. The CDR3 length is 15 residues. V shed 2 bases and J 2 bases; nucleotides not matched to a gene: 5. Germline CDR1 reads MGHRA; CDR2 reads YSYEKL. The CDR3 reads CASSQQTGGTYEQYV. The CDR3 DNA follows: TGCGCCAGCAGCCAACAAACAGGGGGAACCTACGAGCAGTACGTC.

This chain joins TRBV10-3 and TRBJ2-5, with D perhaps matching TRBD2 (6 bases). Trimming took 8 bases from V and 5 from J, leaving 18 bases between them. The length of the CDR3 is 14 residues. Germline CDR1 is ENHRY and CDR2 is SYGVKD. The DNA of the CDR3 is TGTGCCATCGCCGCCCGGACGGAGGGGGAGACCCAGTACTTC. It translates to CAIAARTEGETQYF.

This chain connects TRBV7-9 to TRBJ2-7, with 7 bases that match TRBD1. The trim removed 5 bases at V and 3 bases at J, leaving 1 base unmatched. Germline V lookup: CDR1 SEHNR, CDR2 FQNEAQ (reference sequence). CDR3 length: 12 amino acids. The CDR3 DNA sequence: TGTGCCAGCAGCCCAGGGGGCTACGAGCAGTACTTC. This encodes CASSPGGYEQYF. Supplemented by reference TRBV7-9 and TRBJ2-7, the full variable domain reads DTGVSQNPRHKITKRGQNVTFRCDPISEHNRLYWYRQTLGQGPEFLTYFQNEAQLEKSRLLSDRFSAERPKGSFSTLEIQRTEQGDSAMYLCASSPGGYEQYFGPGTRLTVT.

The gene calls are TRBV19 and TRBJ1-5; D gene unclear. This CDR3 is built from 13 residues. Germline values: CDR1 LNHDA, CDR2 SQIVND (reference sequence). The germline V and J ends were trimmed by 10 bases and 0 bases, with 10 bases remaining between them. In nucleotides, the CDR3 is TGTGCCACCGAGAGCTATAGCAATCAGCCCCAGCATTTT. Protein product: CATESYSNQPQHF.

This chain joins TRBV6-5 and TRBJ2-2, with D perhaps TRBD2 (5 bases). Germline V gene sequence: CDR1 MNHEY, CDR2 SVGAGI. The CDR3 covers 12 residues. V lost 6 bases and J lost 7, with 9 bases in between. The CDR3 loop is CASRLVSGELFF. The DNA of the CDR3 is TGTGCCAGCAGACTAGTGAGCGGGGAGCTGTTTTTT.

The J gene is TRBJ2-1, the V gene TRBV6-6; 10 nucleotides line up with TRBD2. The CDR3 contains 14 residues. The trim removed 8 bases at V and 5 bases at J, leaving 6 bases unmatched. Germline values: CDR1 MNHNY, CDR2 SVGAGI (reference sequence). This chain's CDR3 is CASHLAGANNEQFF. In nucleotides, the CDR3 is TGTGCCAGCCACCTAGCGGGGGCAAACAATGAGCAGTTCTTC.

About this clone: A read error may be the cause here, since a much bigger clone is one base away. V and J are TRBV27 and TRBJ2-3, with D maybe TRBD1 (6 bases). The CDR3 has 17 residues. The V gene's germline CDR1 is MNHEY and CDR2 SMNVEV (reference sequence). V was shortened by 2 bases and J by 6 bases, with 21 bases between the two germline ends. In nucleotides, the CDR3 is TGTGCCAGCAGTTTAGCGCCTGGACAGAGACGTGATGATACGCAGTATTTT. This gives the protein CASSLAPGQRRDDTQYF.

A note on this clone: A read error may be the cause here, since a much bigger clone is one base away. V is TRBV5-1 and J is TRBJ2-3; 8 nucleotides align to TRBD2. The CDR3 contains 15 residues. In germline, CDR1 is SGHRS, CDR2 YFSETQ. The V segment lost 0 bases and the J segment 1 base; nucleotides outside the gene matches: 1. DNA of the CDR3: TGCGCCAGCAGCTTGGGAGCGGGGGGCACAGATACGCAGTATTTT. Protein: CASSLGAGGTDTQYF.

The chain has TRBV7-9 and TRBJ1-2; the D is unclear. The CDR3 has 15 amino acids. Germline assignment: CDR1 SEHNR and CDR2 FQNEAQ (reference sequence). Trimming pared 5 bases from V and 0 bases from J, leaving 13 bases between. The CDR3 bases are TGTGCCAGCAGCCCCGAGGCCTCGCCTAACTATGGCTACACCTTC. Protein product: CASSPEASPNYGYTF.

The chain carries TRBV2 and TRBJ2-3; TRBD2 aligns across 15 bases. V was clipped by 8 bases and J by 5 bases; unmatched bases: 2. CDR3 length equals 14 residues. Germline CDR1 reads SNHLY; CDR2 reads FYNNEI. In nucleotides, the CDR3 is TGTGCCAGCGGGGGACTAGCGGGGGGAGATACGCAGTATTTT. It yields the protein CASGGLAGGDTQYF.

The chain joins TRBV6-6 to TRBJ1-2; perhaps TRBD1 as D (6 bases). This CDR3 is built from 15 residues. Germline values: CDR1 MNHNY, CDR2 SVGAGI (reference sequence). Trimming removed 0 bases at V and 6 bases at J, with 14 bases between. The CDR3 bases are TGTGCCAGCAGTTACTCGCACAGGGATTTGAATGGCTACACCTTC. This encodes CASSYSHRDLNGYTF.

The chain combines TRBV15 with TRBJ1-2; D is ambiguous. V lost 0 bases to trimming and J lost 7 bases, with 18 bases between them. The CDR3 spans 16 residues. Germline V gives CDR1 LNHNV, CDR2 YYDKDF (reference sequence). In DNA, the CDR3 is TGTGCCACCAGCAGAGATCGAGTCTCCCTGTCGGGTGGCTACACCTTC. Protein sequence: CATSRDRVSLSGGYTF.

The CDR3 DNA sequence: TGCGCCAGCACCTTTAGGACTACCCAGTACTTC. Encoded protein: CASTFRTTQYF. This chain uses TRBV23-1 with TRBJ2-5; D is perhaps TRBD2 (5 bases). TRBV23-1 is known as an ORF, though its function is uncertain. Trimming took 7 bases from V and 8 from J, leaving 11 bases between them. This CDR3 has 11 residues.

The V and J genes are TRBV5-4 and TRBJ1-1; D is unresolved. Germline values: CDR1 SGHNT, CDR2 YYREEE (reference sequence). This CDR3 comprises 12 residues. Trimming took 0 bases from V and 6 from J, leaving 6 bases between them. The chain's CDR3 is CASSLALSEAFF. The CDR3 nucleotides are TGTGCCAGCAGCTTGGCCTTATCTGAAGCTTTCTTT.

This clone was observed a few times. The chain recombines TRBV3-1 (or the pseudogene TRBV3-2) with TRBJ1-2, with D perhaps TRBD1 (6 bases). Trimming took off 4 bases at V and 3 bases at J, with 12 bases between the two ends. In germline, CDR1 is LGHDT, CDR2 YNNKEL (reference sequence). There are 14 residues in the CDR3. This chain's CDR3 is CASSPGDTYYGYTF. As DNA, the CDR3 is TGTGCCAGCAGCCCAGGGGACACCTACTATGGCTACACCTTC.

The chain employs TRBV5-1 and TRBJ1-4, with a tentative D call TRBD1 (6 bases). Trimming stripped 0 bases from V and 0 bases from J, with 6 bases between. Germline-derived CDR1 and CDR2 are SGHRS and YFSETQ. The CDR3 length is 15 residues. This CDR3 is CASSLAGATNEKLFF. The DNA for the CDR3 is TGCGCCAGCAGCTTGGCAGGGGCAACTAATGAAAAACTGTTTTTT.

This chain connects TRBV24-1 to TRBJ2-3; D call uncertain. The CDR3 sequence is 16 residues long. CDR1 is KGHDR, CDR2 SFDVKD, per germline. V was clipped by 1 base and J by 1 base, with 11 bases between them. CDR3 loop: CATSDLNYYGTDTQYF. CDR3 nucleotide sequence: TGTGCCACCAGTGATTTAAATTACTACGGCACAGATACGCAGTATTTT.

The genes are TRBV12-3 or TRBV12-4 and TRBJ1-1; 11 bases map to TRBD1. The CDR3 totals 13 residues. V lost 6 bases to trimming and J lost 11 bases; unmatched junction nucleotides: 8. The CDR3 region is CASSFRDRGTAFF. The DNA for the CDR3 is TGTGCCAGCAGCTTCCGGGACAGGGGGACTGCTTTCTTT.

V is TRBV24-1 and J is TRBJ2-1; a possible D gene is TRBD2 (5 bases). V was pared by 7 bases and J by 7 bases, with 13 bases between. Per the germline V gene, CDR1 is KGHDR and CDR2 is SFDVKD. This CDR3 contains 13 residues. The CDR3 spells CATRGNSVNEQFF. The CDR3 nucleotides are TGTGCCACCAGGGGCAATAGCGTTAATGAGCAGTTCTTC.

The chain uses TRBV28 and TRBJ1-2; 7 bases match TRBD1. CDR1 MDHEN and CDR2 SYDVKM come from the germline V gene. J gave up 3 bases and V 5 bases, and 6 bases lay outside the gene matches. This CDR3 is 14 amino acids long. CDR3 loop: CASSLGTDYYGYTF. The CDR3 DNA reads TGTGCCAGCAGTCTCGGGACAGACTACTATGGCTACACCTTC.

The chain combines TRBV19 with TRBJ2-5; 9 bases align to TRBD2. The CDR3 totals 15 residues. Germline V gene data show CDR1 as LNHDA and CDR2 as SQIVND (reference sequence). J gave up 3 bases and V 5 bases, and 7 bases lay outside the gene matches. The CDR3 loop reads CASSGVSGGKETQYF. In DNA, the CDR3 is TGTGCCAGTAGTGGGGTTAGCGGGGGAAAAGAGACCCAGTACTTC.

The gene calls are TRBV6-5 and TRBJ2-3; TRBD2 agrees at 12 bases. The CDR3 is 15 amino acids. V shed 6 bases, J shed 6 bases, and the junction held 7 bases outside the gene matches. CDR1 MNHEY and CDR2 SVGAGI come from the germline V gene. CDR3 sequence: CASSPGLAGRDTQYF. CDR3 nucleotide sequence: TGTGCCAGCAGCCCCGGACTAGCGGGGAGGGATACGCAGTATTTT.

The rearrangement uses TRBV2 and TRBJ1-2; D not resolved. Trimming shortened V by 5 bases and J by 2 bases, and 9 bases separated the two germline ends. CDR3 length equals 13 residues. Germline loops: CDR1 SNHLY, CDR2 FYNNEI. For the CDR3, the DNA is TGTGCCAGCAGTCCAGACATGAACTATGGCTACACCTTC. Translating it yields CASSPDMNYGYTF. Combining the CDR3 with reference TRBV2 and TRBJ1-2 gives the whole variable domain EPEVTQTPSHQVTQMGQEVILRCVPISNHLYFYWYRQILGQKVEFLVSFYNNEISEKSEIFDDQFSVERPDGSNFTLKIRSTKLEDSAMYFCASSPDMNYGYTFGSGTRLTVV.

The V gene is TRBV11-3, the J gene TRBJ2-5; perhaps TRBD2 as D (6 bases). In germline, CDR1 is SGHNT, CDR2 YENEEA. V dropped 1 base and J dropped 1 base, with 13 bases sitting between them. The CDR3 extends over 16 amino acids. The CDR3 DNA follows: TGTGCCAGCAGCTTAGGGGCCCTCGGGGGCCAAGAGACCCAGTACTTC. It yields the protein CASSLGALGGQETQYF. Drawing the rest from reference TRBV11-3 and TRBJ2-5, the complete variable domain is EAGVVQSPRYKIIEKKQPVAFWCNPISGHNTLYWYLQNLGQGPELLIRYENEEAVDDSQLPKDRFSAERLKGVDSTLKIQPAELGDSAVYLCASSLGALGGQETQYFGPGTRLLVL.

Only a few counts were recorded for this clone. The CDR3 nucleotides read TGTGCCAGCAGCTTAGGACAGGGGGCAAATTCACCCCTCCACTTT. This translates into CASSLGQGANSPLHF. The J gene is TRBJ1-6, the V gene TRBV7-6; 10 positions agree with TRBD1. This CDR3 has 15 residues. V was pared by 1 base and J by 7 bases, with 1 base of the junction left unmatched. Germline-derived CDR1 and CDR2 are SGHVS and FNYEAQ.